This entry features one T cell receptor (beta chain) sequence. The antigen is undetermined. Amplification of TCR beta CDR3 regions used RNA as the template. The TCR CDR3 first-round RT-PCR relied on the HTBI primer set. TCRdb fed the multiplex PCR reads into MiXCR, producing one record per CDR3 protein. The repertoire includes a few hundred thousand distinct CDR3 sequences, 20% of them detected once, and 26% sits in the top ten. The CDR3 spans 14 residues. From germline, CDR1 is LNHDA and CDR2 SQIVND (reference sequence). The germline V and J ends were trimmed by 7 bases and 0 bases, with 12 bases remaining between them. The data were taken from a study of T cells in Graves' hyperthyroidism and ophthalmopathy. The study, taken as a whole, reports: Researchers report that a 13 V-J model separated ophthalmopathy from stable hyperthyroidism.

Calling Graves' hyperthyroidism stable meant ophthalmopathy did not progress within 18 months. Lactation, pregnancy, other autoimmune disease or uncontrolled infection led to exclusion of patients. The PBMCs had their origin in roughly 9.8 ml of fresh peripheral blood. The chain combines TRBV19 with TRBJ1-2; no reliable D call. Material: blood. This receptor was obtained from a man younger than 35 with Graves' hyperthyroidism. The CDR3 loop is CASTFGLSNYGYTF. In nucleotides, the CDR3 is TGTGCCAGTACCTTCGGGCTTTCTAACTATGGCTACACCTTC.